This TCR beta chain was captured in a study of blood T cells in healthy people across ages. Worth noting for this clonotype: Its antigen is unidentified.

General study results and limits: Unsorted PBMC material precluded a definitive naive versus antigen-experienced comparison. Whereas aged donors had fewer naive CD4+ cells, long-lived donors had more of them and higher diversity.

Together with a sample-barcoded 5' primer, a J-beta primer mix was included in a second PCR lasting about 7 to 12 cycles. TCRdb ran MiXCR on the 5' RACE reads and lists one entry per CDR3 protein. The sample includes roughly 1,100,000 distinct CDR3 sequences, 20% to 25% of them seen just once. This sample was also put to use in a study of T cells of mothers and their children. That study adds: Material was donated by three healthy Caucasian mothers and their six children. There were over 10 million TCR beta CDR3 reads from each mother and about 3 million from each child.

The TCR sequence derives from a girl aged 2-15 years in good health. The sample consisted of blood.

This CDR3 is CAISGAPDQPQHF. The CDR3, as DNA: TGTGCCATCAGCGGGGCTCCCGATCAGCCCCAGCATTTT. The V and J genes are TRBV10-3 and TRBJ1-5; TRBD1 might be the D (5 bases). Looked up from germline, CDR1 is ENHRY and CDR2 is SYGVKD. With 6 bases removed from V and 5 bases from J, the gap between germline ends came to 11 bases. The CDR3 is 13 residues long.